This T cell receptor beta chain comes out of a study of blood T cell repertoires in COVID-19. Overall study context: COVID-19 samples collected from the United States, Italy and Spain covered acute and convalescent phases.

In the original processing: Estimation of nucleated cell counts was performed using reference gene primer amplification. The assay was immunoSEQ multiplex PCR, and TCRdb's table has in-frame clones only and misses some. V, J and clone size are taken as reported in that table, and D and trimming were inferred from the DNA itself. This sample has roughly 80,000 clones, with 65% to 85% found just once. The germline CDR1 and CDR2 sequences are LNHDA and SQIVND (reference sequence). V lost 8 bases and J 6 bases, leaving 16 bases between the germline ends. The CDR3 extends over 13 amino acids. Specimen: peripheral blood. The sequence came from a man aged 55 to 70 with active or convalescent COVID-19. This chain connects TRBV19 to TRBJ1-1, with D maybe TRBD1 (5 bases). CDR3 DNA sequence: TGTGCCAGTGGGCAGGGTATTGATGCTGAAGCTTTCTTT. This codes for CASGQGIDAEAFF.